This T cell receptor beta chain was documented in a study of T cell responses to AZD1222 COVID-19 vaccine. Sequenced by immunoSEQ multiplex PCR; TCRdb stores in-frame clones only, minus some. The sample contains some 96,000 clones, about 90% of which appear only once. The TCR sequence derives from an adult in good health. The source material was peripheral blood, sampled on day 0 of AZD1222 vaccination.

CDR3 region: CASRPGQGAYEQYF. The CDR3 coding sequence is TGTGCCAGCAGGCCGGGACAGGGGGCCTACGAGCAGTACTTC. V is TRBV2 and J is TRBJ2-7, with 11 bases identical to TRBD1. The V gene end was trimmed by 6 bases and the J gene end by 2 bases; junction bases not matched to a gene: 3. The CDR3 length is 14 residues. The V gene's germline CDR1 is SNHLY and CDR2 FYNNEI.